The 4 T cell receptor beta chains in this list originate from one sample, sequenced in a study of beta chain features in type 1 diabetes. Reverse transcribing all isolated RNA meant expressed TCRB transcripts were sequenced. Libraries were prepared by immunoSEQ multiplex PCR; TCRdb keeps only in-frame clonotypes and omits some of them. The repertoire has more than 150,000 clones, around 10% of them found once; the top ten carry roughly 1.9%. Sample: central memory CD4+ T cells from blood. These receptors originate from a man aged 18-30 years in good health.

The V call is TRBV7-6, the J call TRBJ1-1, with a tentative D call TRBD1 (5 bases). The CDR3 totals 16 residues. CDR1 and CDR2 (germline): SGHVS, FNYEAQ. The V and J ends lost 2 bases and 5 bases respectively, with 18 bases between them. CDR3 DNA: TGTGCCAGCAGCTTATCGGTGGGATCCAAGGGGACTGAAGCTTTCTTT. This translates into CASSLSVGSKGTEAFF.

This clone was seen at least ten times. The chain carries TRBV10-3 and TRBJ2-1; tentative D call: TRBD2 (6 bases). The CDR3 runs 15 residues. Germline loops: CDR1 ENHRY, CDR2 SYGVKD. Trimming pared 7 bases from V and 0 bases from J, leaving 13 bases between. CDR3 sequence (DNA): TGTGCCATCAAGGGTAGCGGATTCTCCTACAATGAGCAGTTCTTC. Translation: CAIKGSGFSYNEQFF.

In DNA, the CDR3 is TGTGCCAGCAGGCGGGACCCCTCCTACAATGAGCAGTTCTTC. Protein product: CASRRDPSYNEQFF. This chain joins TRBV9 and TRBJ2-1, with D possibly matching TRBD2 (6 bases). The V gene lost 5 bases and the J gene lost 0 bases, with 9 bases spanning the gap. Germline CDR1 SGDLS, CDR2 YYNGEE. The CDR3 is 14 residues long.

The chain carries TRBV18 and TRBJ2-2; D is possibly TRBD1 (5 bases). The germline V and J ends were trimmed by 2 bases and 1 base, with 8 bases remaining between them. Germline V gene sequence: CDR1 KGHSH, CDR2 LQKENI. This CDR3 has 15 amino acids. The CDR3 protein is CASSPAGRNTGELFF. For the CDR3, the DNA is TGTGCCAGCTCACCAGCAGGGCGGAACACCGGGGAGCTGTTTTTT.